These 13 T cell receptor beta chains came from one sample sequenced in a study of cytomegalovirus exposure and HLA in healthy donors. In the PCR, 60 Vbeta and 13 Jbeta primers were used. The repertoire was sequenced with immunoSEQ multiplex PCR; TCRdb's copy has only in-frame clones and lacks some. This repertoire comprises tens of thousands of clones; its ten largest clones make up over 3%. The sample taken for sequencing was PBMCs. The receptors stem from a female donor in good health and CMV-seropositive.

The genes are TRBV29-1 and TRBJ2-7; 7 bases line up with TRBD1. Germline V gene data show CDR1 as SQVTM and CDR2 as ANQGSEA. Trimming at V came to 7 bases and at J to 2 bases, leaving 5 bases not matched to a gene. The CDR3 has 12 amino acids. The CDR3 loop is CSARDSTYEQYF. The CDR3 nucleotides are TGCAGCGCCCGGGACAGTACCTACGAGCAGTACTTC.

The rearrangement links TRBV25-1 to TRBJ2-3; 12 nucleotides match TRBD2. Trimming removed 2 bases from V and 0 bases from J; junction bases left unmatched: 3. The CDR3 spans 17 residues. The germline CDR1 and CDR2 sequences are MGHDK and SYGVNS. The CDR3: CASSELAGGPSTDTQYF. The CDR3, as DNA: TGTGCCAGCAGTGAACTAGCGGGAGGGCCTAGCACAGATACGCAGTATTTT.

The chain couples TRBV7-2 to TRBJ1-2; the D gene is possibly TRBD1 (6 bases). Trimming removed 6 bases at V and 8 bases at J, with 13 bases between. The CDR3 runs 12 residues. Germline CDR1 is SGHTA and CDR2 is FQGNSA. The CDR3 protein is CASSNRVTGYTF. CDR3 DNA: TGTGCCAGCAGTAACAGGGTAACGGGCTACACCTTC.

The chain employs TRBV19 and TRBJ2-2; TRBD2 is a possible D gene (5 bases). The CDR3 has 15 amino acids. Germline V gene sequence: CDR1 LNHDA, CDR2 SQIVND (reference sequence). With 6 bases removed from V and 5 bases from J, the gap between germline ends came to 16 bases. This CDR3 is CASRPLGVLTGELFF. CDR3 sequence (DNA): TGTGCCAGTAGGCCGCTCGGGGTACTGACCGGGGAGCTGTTTTTT. Complete variable domain (other parts from reference TRBV19 and TRBJ2-2): DGGITQSPKYLFRKEGQNVTLSCEQNLNHDAMYWYRQDPGQGLRLIYYSQIVNDFQKGDIAEGYSVSREKKESFPLTVTSAQKNPTAFYLCASRPLGVLTGELFFGEGSRLTVL.

The chain is built from TRBV7-2 and TRBJ2-3; TRBD2 matches 11 bases. V trimming: 5 bases; J trimming: 5 bases; junction bases outside the gene matches: 6. Germline V lookup: CDR1 SGHTA, CDR2 FQGNSA. This CDR3 region has 15 residues. The CDR3 sequence is CASSETSGRGDTQYF. The CDR3 bases are TGTGCCAGCAGCGAAACTAGCGGGAGAGGAGATACGCAGTATTTT.

The rearrangement links TRBV25-1 to TRBJ1-2, with 9 nucleotides matching TRBD1. This CDR3 is built from 14 residues. The junction had 3 bases not matched to a gene; V was cut back by 3 bases and J by 4 bases. CDR1 and CDR2 (germline): MGHDK, SYGVNS. CDR3 sequence reads: CASSDRDRAYGYTF. The CDR3, as DNA: TGTGCCAGCAGTGATCGGGACAGGGCCTATGGCTACACCTTC.

This chain joins TRBV11-2 and TRBJ2-3, with a possible D match to TRBD2 (6 bases). The V end was cut by 5 bases, the J end by 3 bases, with 15 bases between. The CDR3 extends over 15 amino acids. The germline gives CDR1 SGHAT, CDR2 FQNNGV. The CDR3 region is CASSPGGFRTDTQYF. The CDR3 DNA reads TGTGCCAGCAGCCCAGGAGGGTTCAGGACAGATACGCAGTATTTT.

The chain recombines TRBV11-2 with TRBJ1-5; TRBD1 might be the D (5 bases). Trimming removed 0 bases from V and 6 bases from J, with 12 bases in between. The CDR3 sequence is 15 residues long. CDR1 is SGHAT, CDR2 FQNNGV, per germline. CDR3 DNA sequence: TGTGCCAGCAGCTTAGATGGTGGTAGGGGTCAGCCCCAGCATTTT. Translation: CASSLDGGRGQPQHF.

The V and J genes are TRBV10-3 and TRBJ1-1, with TRBD1 matching over 7 bases. Germline values: CDR1 ENHRY, CDR2 SYGVKD. The V and J ends lost 4 bases and 7 bases, in that order; junction bases with no gene match: 6. The CDR3 totals 13 residues. CDR3: CAISAKGGGEAFF. The CDR3 DNA follows: TGTGCCATCAGTGCGAAAGGGGGCGGTGAAGCTTTCTTT.

The J gene is TRBJ2-3, the V gene TRBV5-1; 10 positions agree with TRBD2. This CDR3 has 16 amino acids. V dropped 0 bases and J dropped 4; count of bases not matched to a gene: 5. Germline V CDR1 and CDR2: SGHRS, YFSETQ. Here the CDR3 DNA reads TGCGCCAGCAGCTTGGACAGCGGGGGGGCTGCAGATACGCAGTATTTT. The encoded protein is CASSLDSGGAADTQYF.

The V and J genes are TRBV11-3 and TRBJ2-3, with 10 bases matching TRBD1. This CDR3 is 14 amino acids long. Germline V gives CDR1 SGHNT, CDR2 YENEEA. Trimming at V came to 8 bases and at J to 4 bases, leaving 6 bases not matched to a gene. The CDR3 loop reads CASVGTGDPDTQYF. DNA of the CDR3: TGTGCCAGCGTCGGGACAGGGGATCCAGATACGCAGTATTTT. Looking up the rest from reference TRBV11-3 and TRBJ2-3 gives the full variable domain: EAGVVQSPRYKIIEKKQPVAFWCNPISGHNTLYWYLQNLGQGPELLIRYENEEAVDDSQLPKDRFSAERLKGVDSTLKIQPAELGDSAVYLCASVGTGDPDTQYFGPGTRLTVL.

The chain recombines TRBV6-5 with TRBJ2-1; 10 bases are a match to TRBD2. In germline, CDR1 is MNHEY, CDR2 SVGAGI. V was clipped by 6 bases and J by 3 bases; unmatched bases: 5. CDR3 length: 15 amino acids. CDR3 sequence reads: CASRIAGGHYNEQFF. DNA for the CDR3: TGTGCCAGCAGGATAGCGGGAGGCCACTACAATGAGCAGTTCTTC.

The chain recombines TRBV4-1 with TRBJ2-4, with TRBD1 identical over 9 bases. V gave up 2 bases and J gave up 3 bases; unmatched junction bases: 8. The CDR3 extends over 17 amino acids. The germline CDR1 and CDR2 sequences are MGHRA and YSYEKL. The CDR3: CASSQHEQGAGKNIQYF. The CDR3 DNA follows: TGCGCCAGCAGCCAACACGAACAGGGGGCTGGCAAAAACATTCAGTACTTC.